The 31 T cell receptor beta chains listed next were all sequenced from one sample in a study of blood T cell repertoires in COVID-19. Method: immunoSEQ multiplex PCR; TCRdb's copy keeps in-frame clones and lacks some. The top ten hold just over 2.5% of the sample, which has 65,000 to 85,000 clones, roughly nine tenths seen once. Sequences were obtained from peripheral blood. These receptors were obtained from a human donor in a cohort sampled during active COVID-19.

This clone appeared a few times. V and J are TRBV10-1 and TRBJ1-5; D call uncertain. Looked up from germline, CDR1 is WNHNN and CDR2 is SYGVQD (reference sequence). This CDR3 is 13 amino acids long. V lost 3 bases and J 6 bases, leaving 9 bases between the germline ends. The CDR3 is CASSDEGSQPQHF. Written as DNA, the CDR3 is TGCGCCAGCAGTGATGAGGGTTCTCAGCCCCAGCATTTT.

The gene calls are TRBV15 and TRBJ2-1; 14 positions agree with TRBD2. The CDR3 totals 17 residues. Per the germline V gene, CDR1 is LNHNV and CDR2 is YYDKDF (reference sequence). With V trimmed by 4 bases and J by 5 bases, 7 bases remained unmatched. As DNA, the CDR3 is TGTGCCACCAGCACAGGACTAGCGGGAGGAGCCAACAATGAGCAGTTCTTC. Protein: CATSTGLAGGANNEQFF.

The CDR3 region is CANWTGGDANEAFF. CDR3 DNA sequence: TGTGCCAACTGGACAGGGGGCGATGCCAATGAAGCTTTCTTT. This rearrangement joins TRBV6-5 to TRBJ1-1; TRBD1 agrees at 11 bases. V trimming: 10 bases; J trimming: 7 bases; junction bases outside the gene matches: 11. Germline assignment: CDR1 MNHEY and CDR2 SVGAGI. CDR3 length equals 14 residues.

The chain uses TRBV18 and TRBJ2-7, with 12 bases fitting TRBD2. V lost 3 bases, J lost 4 bases, and 7 bases stayed unmatched. CDR3 length: 16 residues. Germline lookup yields CDR1 KGHSH and CDR2 LQKENI. The CDR3 protein is CASSPTSGRTGYEQYF. The CDR3 region has the DNA TGTGCCAGCTCACCGACTAGCGGGAGAACGGGTTACGAGCAGTACTTC.

CDR3 in amino acids: CASSLTDSYNSPLHF. The DNA for the CDR3 is TGTGCCAGCAGCTTAACGGACAGTTATAATTCACCCCTCCACTTT. This chain links TRBV11-1 with TRBJ1-6; the D gene is possibly TRBD1 (6 bases). The CDR3 sequence is 15 residues long. The ends were cut back, 2 bases at V and 4 bases at J, with 9 bases in the middle. CDR1 and CDR2 (germline): SGHAT, FQDESV (reference sequence). The full variable domain, rest sourced from reference TRBV11-1 and TRBJ1-6, is EAEVAQSPRYKITEKSQAVAFWCDPISGHATLYWYRQILGQGPELLVQFQDESVVDDSQLPKDRFSAERLKGVDSTLKIQPAELGDSAMYLCASSLTDSYNSPLHFGNGTRLTVT.

The rearrangement joins TRBV5-4 to TRBJ2-7; TRBD1 agrees at 7 bases. The CDR3 sequence is 14 residues long. The J segment lost 2 bases and the V segment lost 4 bases, leaving 6 bases of the junction unmatched. The germline CDR1 and CDR2 sequences are SGHNT and YYREEE (reference sequence). This chain's CDR3 is CASSTGQDAYEQYF. The DNA for the CDR3 is TGTGCCAGCAGCACCGGACAGGATGCCTACGAGCAGTACTTC.

This chain uses TRBV4-3 with TRBJ1-3, with TRBD1 as a possible D gene (6 bases). The CDR3 length is 15 residues. The V end was cut by 1 base, the J end by 8 bases, with 15 bases between. CDR1 and CDR2 from the germline V gene are LGHNA and YSLEER. In DNA, the CDR3 is TGCGCCAGCAGCCAAGTTGCGGGGGCTAGAGACACCATATATTTT. It specifies CASSQVAGARDTIYF.

This rearrangement joins TRBV9 to TRBJ2-6; D may be TRBD1 (6 bases). Germline V gene data show CDR1 as SGDLS and CDR2 as YYNGEE. V was shortened by 0 bases and J by 2 bases, with 9 bases between the two germline ends. The CDR3 consists of 16 residues. DNA of the CDR3: TGTGCCAGCAGCGTAGCTCCAGGGGCTGGGGCCAACGTCCTGACTTTC. As protein: CASSVAPGAGANVLTF.

Comments on this clone: The conserved final phenylalanine or tryptophan is absent from the CDR3, which likely points to a read error. The V call is TRBV7-2, the J call TRBJ1-1, with 9 bases fitting TRBD1. The CDR3 totals 13 residues. Losses at the gene ends were 6 bases for V and 10 bases for J; bases not matched to a gene: 9. Germline CDR1 is SGHTA and CDR2 is FQGNSA. The CDR3 DNA sequence: TGTGCCAGCAGTCCGGGACAGGGAATTAGAGCTTTCCTT. Translated: CASSPGQGIRAFL.

This rearrangement joins TRBV11-3 to TRBJ2-3; perhaps TRBD2 as D (5 bases). The CDR3 loop spans 13 amino acids. V lost 1 base to trimming and J lost 8 bases, with 10 bases between them. Germline lookup yields CDR1 SGHNT and CDR2 YENEEA. As DNA, the CDR3 is TGTGCCAGCAGCTTAGTTCGGACTGGTACGCAGTATTTT. This gives the protein CASSLVRTGTQYF.

The J gene is TRBJ2-3, the V gene TRBV29-1; tentative D call: TRBD2 (7 bases). Germline assignment: CDR1 SQVTM and CDR2 ANQGSEA. V lost 6 bases to trimming and J lost 5 bases, with 12 bases between them. The CDR3 spans 12 residues. Here the CDR3 reads CSVPRGGDTQYF. CDR3 coding DNA: TGCAGCGTCCCGAGGGGGGGAGATACGCAGTATTTT.

The chain has TRBV29-1 and TRBJ2-1, with 13 nucleotides matching TRBD2. This CDR3 is built from 15 residues. Germline V gives CDR1 SQVTM, CDR2 ANQGSEA. V dropped 4 bases and J dropped 10; count of bases not matched to a gene: 10. As DNA, the CDR3 is TGCAGCGTTGCCCTTGGACTAGCGGGAGATATAGAGCAGTTCTTC. Translating gives CSVALGLAGDIEQFF.

J is TRBJ1-1 and V is TRBV29-1; 8 bases are a match to TRBD1. J lost 2 bases, V lost 6 bases, and 5 bases had no gene match. Germline CDR1 and CDR2: SQVTM and ANQGSEA. The CDR3 consists of 13 residues. The CDR3 region is CSVMGQANTEAFF. In nucleotides, the CDR3 is TGCAGCGTGATGGGACAGGCAAACACTGAAGCTTTCTTT.

The chain joins TRBV10-2 to TRBJ1-5, with D hard to call. The CDR3 loop spans 12 amino acids. With 2 bases removed from V and 6 bases from J, the gap between germline ends came to 5 bases. Germline assignment: CDR1 WSHSY and CDR2 SAAADI. The CDR3 coding sequence is TGCGCCAGCAGTGAGAGCGGTCAGCCCCAGCATTTT. This translates into CASSESGQPQHF.

This chain connects TRBV19 to TRBJ1-1, with 9 bases identical to TRBD1. The V gene's germline CDR1 is LNHDA and CDR2 SQIVND (reference sequence). The CDR3 runs to 17 residues. The V and J ends lost 10 bases and 4 bases, in that order; junction bases with no gene match: 19. The DNA of the CDR3 is TGTGCCACCACGGCAGACAGGGGGGGTCGTGCTAGCACTGAAGCTTTCTTT. Translating gives CATTADRGGRASTEAFF.

The chain is built from TRBV29-1 and TRBJ2-3; 8 nucleotides line up with TRBD2. V trimming: 6 bases; J trimming: 6 bases; junction bases outside the gene matches: 11. The CDR3 extends over 14 amino acids. Germline values: CDR1 SQVTM, CDR2 ANQGSEA. CDR3 sequence: CSVWLSGTRDTQYF. The CDR3 DNA reads TGCAGCGTCTGGCTTAGCGGGACCCGTGATACGCAGTATTTT.

V usage is TRBV5-6 and J usage is TRBJ1-2; 7 bases map to TRBD1. Unmatched junction bases numbered 8, after V lost 0 bases and J lost 6 bases. This CDR3 has 15 amino acids. In germline, CDR1 is SGHDT, CDR2 YYEEEE. CDR3 protein: CASSLGQGNYDGYTF. CDR3 sequence (DNA): TGTGCCAGCAGCTTGGGACAGGGAAACTATGATGGCTACACCTTC.

The chain couples TRBV7-2 to TRBJ1-2; TRBD1 matches at 9 bases. V shed 5 bases, J shed 8 bases, and the junction held 9 bases outside the gene matches. CDR1 SGHTA and CDR2 FQGNSA come from the germline V gene. The CDR3 sequence is 14 residues long. Here the CDR3 DNA reads TGTGCCAGCAGCCAGGGGACAGGGAAGAGCGGCTACACCTTC. This encodes CASSQGTGKSGYTF.

This chain joins TRBV28 and TRBJ2-3; D gene unclear. CDR1 is MDHEN, CDR2 SYDVKM, per germline. The CDR3 runs to 15 residues. Trimming took 11 bases from V and 2 from J, leaving 20 bases between them. The CDR3 sequence: CAVGLARPNTDTQYF. The CDR3 coding sequence is TGTGCCGTCGGCTTAGCACGACCTAACACAGATACGCAGTATTTT.

V is TRBV4-2 and J is TRBJ2-1, with D hard to call. Germline V lookup: CDR1 LGHNA, CDR2 YNFKEQ. V gave up 0 bases and J gave up 6 bases, with 12 bases separating them. This CDR3 contains 15 residues. The chain's CDR3 is CASSQDPASPNEQFF. In DNA, the CDR3 is TGTGCCAGCAGCCAAGATCCGGCTAGTCCCAATGAGCAGTTCTTC.

V is TRBV28 and J is TRBJ2-2; D remains ambiguous. With 4 bases removed from V and 4 bases from J, the gap between germline ends came to 10 bases. This CDR3 is 14 amino acids long. Per the germline V gene, CDR1 is MDHEN and CDR2 is SYDVKM. CDR3 sequence reads: CASSSGWSTGELFF. CDR3 coding DNA: TGTGCCAGCAGTTCCGGATGGAGCACCGGGGAGCTGTTTTTT.

In this sample, this clone turned up once. The V and J genes are TRBV9 and TRBJ1-2; D remains ambiguous. The CDR3 spans 14 residues. The V end lost 0 bases, the J end lost 2 bases, and 8 bases lay between the germline ends. Per germline, CDR1 SGDLS and CDR2 YYNGEE. Here the CDR3 reads CASSVGHSNYGYTF. As DNA, the CDR3 is TGTGCCAGCAGCGTAGGACATTCAAACTATGGCTACACCTTC.

Note on this clone: Germline is not matched at one junction end, which may reflect a read error. The CDR3 DNA is TGTGCCAGCCGCCACAGGGAAGCTATGAACACTGAAGCTTTCTTT. Its protein is CASRHREAMNTEAFF. The chain has TRBV3-1 (or the pseudogene TRBV3-2) and TRBJ1-1, with D possibly TRBD1 on 6 matching bases. The CDR3 sequence is 15 residues long. The germline V gene encodes CDR1 LGHDT and CDR2 YNNKEL (reference sequence).

This clone has a single count. The chain is built from TRBV6-5 and TRBJ2-2; no firm D call. The germline CDR1 and CDR2 sequences are MNHEY and SVGAGI. This CDR3 is built from 13 residues. The V gene lost 2 bases and the J gene lost 1 base, with 2 bases spanning the gap. CDR3 amino acids: CASSYQNTGELFF. CDR3 nucleotide sequence: TGTGCCAGCAGTTACCAGAACACCGGGGAGCTGTTTTTT.

The chain carries TRBV6-5 and TRBJ1-4, with 9 bases identical to TRBD1. Germline lookup yields CDR1 MNHEY and CDR2 SVGAGI. The CDR3 extends over 13 amino acids. V shed 7 bases, J shed 14 bases, and the junction held 11 bases outside the gene matches. Here the CDR3 DNA reads TGTGCCAGCACGGGACAGGGCCATTTCTCTCTGTTTTTT. Encoded protein: CASTGQGHFSLFF.

The rearrangement uses TRBV9 and TRBJ1-1; D might be TRBD1 (6 bases). This CDR3 is 13 amino acids long. The ends were cut back, 2 bases at V and 5 bases at J, with 10 bases in the middle. Germline V gene sequence: CDR1 SGDLS, CDR2 YYNGEE. CDR3 in amino acids: CASSVGGLTEAFF. Written as DNA, the CDR3 is TGTGCCAGCAGCGTGGGGGGGCTGACTGAAGCTTTCTTT.

There are a few counts of this clone. V gene TRBV3-1 (or the pseudogene TRBV3-2) combines with J gene TRBJ1-2; 12 positions match TRBD1. The V and J ends lost 1 base and 0 bases, in that order; junction bases with no gene match: 6. The germline V gene has CDR1 LGHDT and CDR2 YNNKEL (reference sequence). CDR3 length equals 18 residues. CDR3 loop: CASSQAGQGAHTNYGYTF. The CDR3 DNA reads as TGTGCCAGCAGCCAAGCGGGACAGGGGGCCCACACTAACTATGGCTACACCTTC.

This chain connects TRBV18 to TRBJ2-6, with 10 bases matching TRBD1. With V trimmed by 8 bases and J by 3 bases, 10 bases remained unmatched. Germline V gene lookup returns CDR1 KGHSH and CDR2 LQKENI. This CDR3 is built from 17 residues. The CDR3 DNA reads as TGTGCCAGCGACGACAGGGGGCTTTTAAGTGGGGCCAACGTCCTGACTTTC. Residues: CASDDRGLLSGANVLTF.

J is TRBJ1-1 and V is TRBV7-2; 8 bases are shared with TRBD1. CDR1 and CDR2 from the germline V gene are SGHTA and FQGNSA. The CDR3 has 13 amino acids. V dropped 5 bases and J dropped 4; count of bases not matched to a gene: 3. For the CDR3, the DNA is TGTGCCAGCAGCGGCAGGGGGCTCACTGAAGCTTTCTTT. As protein: CASSGRGLTEAFF. The full variable domain, rest sourced from reference TRBV7-2 and TRBJ1-1, is GAGVSQSPSNKVTEKGKDVELRCDPISGHTALYWYRQSLGQGLEFLIYFQGNSAPDKSGLPSDRFSAERTGGSVSTLTIQRTQQEDSAVYLCASSGRGLTEAFFGQGTRLTVV.

This clone was found once. The genes are TRBV6-5 and TRBJ2-1; TRBD2 matches at 8 bases. Germline V gene data show CDR1 as MNHEY and CDR2 as SVGAGI. The CDR3 runs 14 residues. With V trimmed by 4 bases and J by 2 bases, 1 base remained unmatched. In DNA, the CDR3 is TGTGCCAGCAGTTTCGGGGGGGCCTACAATGAGCAGTTCTTC. Residues: CASSFGGAYNEQFF.

The rearrangement uses TRBV12-3 or TRBV12-4 and TRBJ2-7; D is perhaps TRBD2 (6 bases). This CDR3 contains 13 residues. Trimming cost V 5 bases and J 4 bases, with 12 bases left between them. CDR3 nucleotides: TGTGCCAGCAGTCCCCTCGGGGGATACGAGCAGTACTTC. It codes for CASSPLGGYEQYF.